The rows below give T cell receptor beta chains drawn from one sample of a study of T cell repertoires in cytomegalovirus infection. TCRdb re-analysed the reads in MiXCR, keeping a single row per CDR3 protein. The profile shows roughly 170,000 distinct CDR3 sequences, roughly 20% of them singletons. Their antigens are not known. Here the sequenced sample was CD8+ T cells from cultured PBMCs, taken from culture after CMV antigen stimulation. All receptors come from a human donor in good health (CMV status not recorded). Some clones in this sample may be carry-over from other donors' samples. CDR3s include the opening cysteine and the closing phenylalanine or tryptophan. The D gene is left open where the match is weak. Not all rows give a size; the values are once, few, many and, for expanded clones, a class.

TGTGCCAGCAGCCCCCTAAGGCAGGGGGGACCAGATACGCAGTATTTT	CASSPLRQGGPDTQYF	TRBJ2-3	many	TRBV7-2	.
TGTGCCAGCAGTTACCCCGGGACAGGAGTGTATGGCTACACCTTC	CASSYPGTGVYGYTF	TRBJ1-2	few	TRBV6-6	TRBD1
TGTGCCAGCAGTTACGTGGCCTCCGGGACCGCAACCTATGGCTACACCTTC	CASSYVASGTATYGYTF	TRBJ1-2	few	TRBV6-5	.
TGCGCCAGCAGCCAAGGTCCAGCGGGGGACCTAGATACGCAGTATTTT	CASSQGPAGDLDTQYF	TRBJ2-3	.	TRBV4-1	TRBD2
TGTGCCAGCAGCTTAAGTGCGGGACAGGGTTTGAGAGGAAACACCATATATTTT	CASSLSAGQGLRGNTIYF	TRBJ1-3	few	TRBV11-2	TRBD1
TGTGCCAGCAGTCCCCTAATCGGGGGAGCAGATACGCAGTATTTT	CASSPLIGGADTQYF	TRBJ2-3	.	TRBV12-3/TRBV12-4	.
TGTGCCAGCAGCAAACGTCGGACTAGCGGGGGGTACAATGAGCAGTTCTTC	CASSKRRTSGGYNEQFF	TRBJ2-1	.	TRBV7-8	TRBD2
TGTGCCAGCAGGGGAACAGGGACTAATTTACTGAACACTGAAGCTTTCTTT	CASRGTGTNLLNTEAFF	TRBJ1-1	few	TRBV7-2	.
TGTGCCAGCAGTATGGACAGGGGCAGGGAGCAGTACTTC	CASSMDRGREQYF	TRBJ2-7	.	TRBV6-1	TRBD1
TGTGCCAGCAGCTCCTATATGGACGAGCAGTACTTC	CASSSYMDEQYF	TRBJ2-7	many	TRBV7-6	.
TGCGCCAGCAGCCAAGGATTGGTCTCCTACGAGCAGTACTTC	CASSQGLVSYEQYF	TRBJ2-7	few	TRBV4-1	.
TGTGCCAGTAGCAATTACGGGGGGCTCGACACTGAAGCTTTCTTT	CASSNYGGLDTEAFF	TRBJ1-1	.	TRBV19	.
TGTGCCAGCAGCTACATAGCGGGGGGGCTCCGTCCAGACAATGAGCAGTTCTTC	CASSYIAGGLRPDNEQFF	TRBJ2-1	.	TRBV7-3	TRBD2
TGTGCCAGCAGCCAATACGGACAGGGTGCGGCCTACGAGCAGTACTTC	CASSQYGQGAAYEQYF	TRBJ2-7	few	TRBV7-6	TRBD1
TGCGCCAGCAGCCAAGGACGGACAATCAACTATGGCTACACCTTC	CASSQGRTINYGYTF	TRBJ1-2	few	TRBV4-3	.
TGTGCCAGCAGCTCAGACCTCCGGGGCTATGAGCAGTTCTTC	CASSSDLRGYEQFF	TRBJ2-1	few	TRBV7-8	.
TGTGCCAGCAGCCAAGCCAGAAGGCAGCCCCAGCATTTT	CASSQARRQPQHF	TRBJ1-5	.	TRBV14	.
TGTGCCAGCAGCTTACCCTTGGGACTAGCTGGCTCCTACGAGCAGTACTTC	CASSLPLGLAGSYEQYF	TRBJ2-7	.	TRBV7-9	TRBD2
TGTGCCAGCAGCTCCGGGGCCTCCTACGAGCAGTACTTC	CASSSGASYEQYF	TRBJ2-7	.	TRBV7-9	.
TGTGCCAGCAGCTTAAGCGACCCCGGGAATCAGCCCCAGCATTTT	CASSLSDPGNQPQHF	TRBJ1-5	few	TRBV7-8	.
TGTGCCAGCAGCTTTACGGCCGGGACCGCTAATGAAAAACTGTTTTTT	CASSFTAGTANEKLFF	TRBJ1-4	.	TRBV11-1	.
TGTGCCAGCAGCTTAGACGTGTCAGGAATCGACAAAAATGAAAAACTGTTTTTT	CASSLDVSGIDKNEKLFF	TRBJ1-4	.	TRBV7-2	.
TGTGCCAGCAGTTCCCGGGACACTTACTCTGGAAACACCATATATTTT	CASSSRDTYSGNTIYF	TRBJ1-3	few	TRBV12-3/TRBV12-4	.
TGTGCCAGCAGTCGACAGCCAGAAGGTTCACCCCTCCACTTT	CASSRQPEGSPLHF	TRBJ1-6	.	TRBV6-1	.
TGTGCCAGCAGTCCGTGGGGACAGGGAGAGACCCAGTACTTC	CASSPWGQGETQYF	TRBJ2-5	once	TRBV27	TRBD1
TGTGCCAGCAGCTCCCAGGAGGGACCCAGCTCCTACGAGCAGTACTTC	CASSSQEGPSSYEQYF	TRBJ2-7	.	TRBV7-8	.
TGTGCCAGCAGTGAAGCAGTACAGTCTTCTGGAAACACCATATATTTT	CASSEAVQSSGNTIYF	TRBJ1-3	.	TRBV6-1	.
TGTGCCAGCAGGTGGGTCGGAACTGAAGCTTTCTTT	CASRWVGTEAFF	TRBJ1-1	few	TRBV12-3/TRBV12-4	.
TGTGCCAGCAGCTCCCCGGGGGCGTGGGAGCTGTTTTTT	CASSSPGAWELFF	TRBJ2-2	few	TRBV7-2	.
TGCGCCAGCAGCGCGGGACAGGGCAGCAATGAGCAGTTCTTC	CASSAGQGSNEQFF	TRBJ2-1	few	TRBV4-1	TRBD1